This T cell receptor (beta chain) originates from a study of blood T cell repertoires in COVID-19 (TCRdb year 2020). As for the study more broadly: The collaborator samples originated in the United States, Italy and Spain and spanned the acute and convalescent phases of COVID-19. Deeply sampled blood TCRbeta repertoires from subjects exposed to, actively infected with, or recovered from COVID-19 were included in the dataset. The samples were drawn from the first 160 participants of the ongoing ImmuneRACE study and from 950 to 1,500 subjects provided by 6 global collaborators. The repertoires were made available in a free public database intended to serve as a resource for research on the immune response to SARS-CoV-2. HLA class I and class II types, where available, came from metadata supplied by the sample provider rather than from assay-based typing. The material from the prospective study consisted of cDNA or gDNA derived from T cells, B-cell-depleted T cells, or PBMCs. A de-identified subject ID, COVID-19 status, age in years and sex were almost always included in the sample metadata.

The CDR3 numbers 14 residues from cysteine through phenylalanine. The sequence is cut down to CDR3 DNA, 42 bases in frame from base 1. Relative to germline, V is missing 6 bases and J is missing 4 bases, with 2 bases of the junction outside any gene match. One collaborating source in Seattle enrolled patients while the patients were actively infected and followed the patients over time throughout the course of disease. The collaborating institutions used their own protocols to collect whole blood in K2EDTA tubes. Collaborator samples were shipped for TCRbeta analysis as frozen whole blood, isolated PBMCs, or DNA extracted from either sample type. TCRbeta CDR3 regions were amplified from genomic DNA using the immunoSEQ Assay, a bias-controlled multiplex PCR. The authors' analysis ran thus. The number of nucleated cells in each sample was estimated from the amplification of reference gene primers within the assay. To quantify the absolute abundance of each unique TCRbeta CDR3 rearrangement, sequence reads were collapsed and filtered. Productive Simpson clonality was computed per sample as the square root of Simpson's diversity index over productive rearrangements. In TCRdb, the immuneACCESS table is reduced to in-frame sequences with V and J assigned. These tables do not hold every clone; where another copy was compared, an unresolved V gene accounts for under half, and the others remain unexplained. V and J calls and clone size follow that table, whereas D and trimming were derived from the DNA. The sample records hundreds of thousands of clones, 83% of which are singletons. Around 1.3% of the sample belongs to the ten largest clones.

The full study reports these points: The quantity of clinical and demographic metadata differed by source and by participant and was supplied without curation.

This clone was counted a few times. There is no known antigen for this receptor. No much larger clone exists at a distance of one base, and base qualities are not known. This sequence originates from a young woman with COVID-19, enrolled during active disease. This chain joins TRBV23-1 to TRBJ2-2; the central 10 bases match TRBD1. TRBV23-1 qualifies as an ORF whose function is uncertain. Input material: peripheral blood. The CDR3 has the sequence CASRGQGITGELFF. The nucleotide sequence is given as TGCGCCAGCAGGGGACAGGGGATCACCGGGGAGCTGTTTTTT.